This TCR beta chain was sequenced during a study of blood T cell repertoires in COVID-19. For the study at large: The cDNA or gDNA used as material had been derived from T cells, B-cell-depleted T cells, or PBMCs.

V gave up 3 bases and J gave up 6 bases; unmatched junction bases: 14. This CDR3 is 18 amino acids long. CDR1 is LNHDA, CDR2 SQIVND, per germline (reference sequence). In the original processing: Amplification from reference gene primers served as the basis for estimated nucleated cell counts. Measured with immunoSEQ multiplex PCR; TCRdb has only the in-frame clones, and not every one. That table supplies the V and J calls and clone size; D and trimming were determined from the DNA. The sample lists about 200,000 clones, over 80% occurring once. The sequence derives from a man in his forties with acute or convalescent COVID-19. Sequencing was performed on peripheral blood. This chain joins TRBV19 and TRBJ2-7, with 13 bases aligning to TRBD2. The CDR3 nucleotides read TGTGCCAGTAGTATTGCCCTAGGGGGCGGACTAGCGGGAGCCGAGCAGTACTTC. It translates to CASSIALGGGLAGAEQYF.